A selection of T cell receptor beta chains follows, all from one sample in a study of T cell responses to AZD1222 COVID-19 vaccine. TCRdb's copy holds only in-frame clones and misses some; the assay was immunoSEQ multiplex PCR. The repertoire holds some 96,000 clones, around 90% seen once, with under 2% in the top ten. The sample here was peripheral blood, taken on day 0 of AZD1222 vaccination. The receptors here all came from an adult in good health. The CDR3 runs from the conserved cysteine through the conserved F or W. A D gene is named only where the DNA matches it firmly. A clone size is listed for some rows: how often the clone was seen (once, few, many), or a class if it is expanded.

CASSLDSLPYPSYEQYF | TGTGCCAGCAGCTTAGATTCTCTACCATACCCCTCCTACGAGCAGTACTTC | . | TRBV11-2 | . | TRBJ2-7
CASGFGLANSYNEQFF | TGTGCCAGCGGTTTTGGACTAGCGAACTCCTACAATGAGCAGTTCTTC | . | TRBV4-2 | TRBD2 | TRBJ2-1
CASSIGRIDEKLFF | TGCGCCAGCAGCATCGGGAGAATTGATGAAAAACTGTTTTTT | . | TRBV5-1 | . | TRBJ1-4
CASSEQGNTEAFF | TGCGCCAGCAGTGAACAGGGAAACACTGAAGCTTTCTTT | . | TRBV10-2 | . | TRBJ1-1
CASSFYSYSYNEQFF | TGTGCCAGCAGTTTCTACAGTTACTCCTACAATGAGCAGTTCTTC | . | TRBV6-5 | . | TRBJ2-1
CASRGKANTGELFF | TGTGCCAGTCGGGGGAAGGCTAACACCGGGGAGCTGTTTTTT | few | TRBV28 | . | TRBJ2-2
CASSHRGRENTEAFF | TGTGCCAGTAGCCACCGTGGCCGCGAGAACACTGAAGCTTTCTTT | once | TRBV19 | . | TRBJ1-1
CASSPWDRQNTEAFF | TGCGCCAGCAGCCCGTGGGACCGCCAGAACACTGAAGCTTTCTTT | . | TRBV5-1 | . | TRBJ1-1
CASSREGQEADTQYF | TGTGCCAGCAGCCGGGAGGGACAGGAAGCAGATACGCAGTATTTT | . | TRBV2 | . | TRBJ2-3
CASSQEASGRSSPYEQYF | TGTGCCAGCAGCCAGGAGGCTAGCGGGAGAAGTTCCCCCTACGAGCAGTACTTC | . | TRBV3-1/TRBV3-2 | TRBD2 | TRBJ2-7
CATTSGVVGEQFF | TGTGCCACGACTAGCGGGGTAGTAGGTGAGCAGTTCTTC | . | TRBV6-5 | TRBD2 | TRBJ2-1
CASSPSSQGVAFF | TGTGCCAGCAGCCCATCATCCCAGGGCGTAGCTTTCTTT | once | TRBV9 | . | TRBJ1-1
CASSPGTGTEKLFF | TGCGCCAGCAGCCCAGGGACAGGCACTGAAAAACTGTTTTTT | . | TRBV5-1 | TRBD1 | TRBJ1-4
CASPGEFF | TGTGCCAGCCCTGGGGAGTTCTTC | . | TRBV27 | . | TRBJ2-1
CASSLGQTGGEAFF | TGCGCCAGCAGCTTGGGTCAAACAGGGGGGGAAGCTTTCTTT | once | TRBV5-1 | TRBD1 | TRBJ1-1
CASSHTVRPNEKLFF | TGTGCCAGCAGCCATACAGTCCGGCCGAATGAAAAACTGTTTTTT | . | TRBV14 | . | TRBJ1-4
CASSEGRVNSPLHF | TGTGCCAGCAGCGAGGGCAGGGTAAATTCACCCCTCCACTTT | . | TRBV27 | . | TRBJ1-6
CASSLGFNQETQYF | TGCGCCAGCAGTTTAGGGTTTAATCAGGAGACCCAGTACTTC | medium-sized | TRBV5-1 | . | TRBJ2-5
CASSLDGTPGAFF | TGTGCCAGCAGCTTAGACGGAACCCCGGGAGCTTTCTTT | . | TRBV7-2 | . | TRBJ1-1
CASSQDSRSEAFF | TGTGCCAGCAGCCAAGACTCGAGGTCTGAAGCTTTCTTT | . | TRBV4-2 | . | TRBJ1-1
CASSLGGQGEINEKLFF | TGCGCCAGCAGCTTGGGGGGACAGGGTGAAATTAATGAAAAACTGTTTTTT | once | TRBV5-1 | TRBD1 | TRBJ1-4
CASSPDRGDQPQHF | TGTGCCAGCTCGCCTGACAGGGGAGATCAGCCCCAGCATTTT | . | TRBV18 | TRBD1 | TRBJ1-5
CASSAGSSYNEQFF | TGTGCCAGCAGTGCAGGTAGCTCCTACAATGAGCAGTTCTTC | . | TRBV27 | . | TRBJ2-1
CSVEETSGRENEQFF | TGCAGCGTTGAGGAGACTAGCGGGAGGGAAAATGAGCAGTTCTTC | once | TRBV29-1 | TRBD2 | TRBJ2-1
CAWDSLNTEAFF | TGTGCCTGGGACAGCTTGAACACTGAAGCTTTCTTT | . | TRBV30 | . | TRBJ1-1
CASSGQGYGYTF | TGTGCCAGCAGCGGACAGGGATATGGCTACACCTTC | . | TRBV11-2 | TRBD1 | TRBJ1-2
CASSRGSTEAFF | TGTGCCAGTTCGCGGGGTAGCACTGAAGCTTTCTTT | . | TRBV2 | . | TRBJ1-1
CASSSGTFHEKLFF | TGTGCCAGCAGCTCCGGGACCTTCCATGAAAAACTGTTTTTT | . | TRBV5-6 | . | TRBJ1-4
CASSFSGIGNTIYF | TGTGCCAGCAGCTTCTCAGGGATCGGAAACACCATATATTTT | . | TRBV7-9 | . | TRBJ1-3
CASSQGHEQFF | TGTGCCAGCTCACAGGGGCATGAGCAGTTCTTC | . | TRBV18 | . | TRBJ2-1
CASSEFRTGRNQPQHF | TGTGCCAGCAGTGAATTCCGGACAGGGAGGAATCAGCCCCAGCATTTT | . | TRBV6-1 | TRBD1 | TRBJ1-5
CASSLGPVTDTQYF | TGCGCCAGCAGCTTGGGACCCGTCACAGATACGCAGTATTTT | . | TRBV5-1 | . | TRBJ2-3
CASQPGTGPEKLFF | TGCGCCAGCCAACCCGGGACAGGACCTGAAAAACTGTTTTTT | once | TRBV5-1 | TRBD1 | TRBJ1-4
CASSPSGLAGARSYNEQFF | TGTGCCAGCTCACCATCGGGACTAGCGGGGGCCCGCTCCTACAATGAGCAGTTCTTC | . | TRBV18 | TRBD2 | TRBJ2-1
CASSDSGLNTEAFF | TGTGCCAGCAGCGATAGCGGACTGAACACTGAAGCTTTCTTT | . | TRBV2 | . | TRBJ1-1
CASSPTQGSEQYF | TGTGCCAGCAGCCCCACGCAGGGGTCCGAGCAGTACTTC | . | TRBV5-4 | . | TRBJ2-7
CSVGRTPYGYTF | TGCAGCGTTGGACGGACCCCCTATGGCTACACCTTC | once | TRBV29-1 | . | TRBJ1-2
CASSGANYGYTF | TGTGCCAGCAGCGGAGCTAACTATGGCTACACCTTC | . | TRBV27 | . | TRBJ1-2
CASSYVATVPYNEQFF | TGTGCCAGCAGTTATGTTGCCACAGTCCCCTACAATGAGCAGTTCTTC | . | TRBV6-2/TRBV6-3 | . | TRBJ2-1
CASSVEGTSGPLRETQYF | TGTGCCAGCAGCGTAGAAGGGACTAGCGGTCCACTGCGGGAGACCCAGTACTTC | . | TRBV9 | TRBD2 | TRBJ2-5
CASSLTPRNTGELFF | TGTGCCAGCAGTTTGACCCCCAGGAACACCGGGGAGCTGTTTTTT | . | TRBV27 | . | TRBJ2-2
CASSQPGTKFYEQYF | TGTGCCAGCAGCCAACCCGGGACTAAGTTTTACGAGCAGTACTTC | . | TRBV3-1/TRBV3-2 | TRBD2 | TRBJ2-7
CSVGAGTRPYNEQFF | TGCAGCGTTGGCGCCGGGACTCGACCCTACAATGAGCAGTTCTTC | . | TRBV29-1 | . | TRBJ2-1
CASSLRAGINEQFF | TGTGCCAGCAGCTTACGAGCGGGGATCAATGAGCAGTTCTTC | . | TRBV11-3 | TRBD2 | TRBJ2-1
CASSLKSSGTNEQFF | TGCGCCAGCAGCTTGAAGTCTAGCGGGACCAATGAGCAGTTCTTC | . | TRBV5-1 | TRBD2 | TRBJ2-1
CASSNKPGGIYGYTF | TGTGCCAGTAGTAACAAACCAGGGGGCATCTATGGCTACACCTTC | . | TRBV19 | TRBD1 | TRBJ1-2
CASSMGQDQPQHF | TGTGCCAGTAGTATGGGACAGGATCAGCCCCAGCATTTT | . | TRBV19 | TRBD1 | TRBJ1-5
CASSPATGNTGELFF | TGCGCCAGCAGCCCGGCTACTGGGAACACCGGGGAGCTGTTTTTT | . | TRBV5-1 | . | TRBJ2-2